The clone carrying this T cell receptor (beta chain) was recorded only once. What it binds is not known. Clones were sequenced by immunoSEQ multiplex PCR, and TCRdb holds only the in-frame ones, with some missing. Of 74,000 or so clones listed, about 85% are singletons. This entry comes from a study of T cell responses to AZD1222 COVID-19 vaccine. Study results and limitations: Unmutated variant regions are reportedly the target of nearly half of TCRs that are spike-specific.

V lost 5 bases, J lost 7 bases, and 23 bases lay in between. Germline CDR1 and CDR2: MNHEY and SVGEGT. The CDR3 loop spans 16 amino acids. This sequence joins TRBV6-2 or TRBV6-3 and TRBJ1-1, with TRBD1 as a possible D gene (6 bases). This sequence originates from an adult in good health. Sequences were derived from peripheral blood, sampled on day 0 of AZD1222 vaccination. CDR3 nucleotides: TGTGCCAGCAGTCTCTCTCCGTACAGGGTCTGGAGTGAAGCTTTCTTT. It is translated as CASSLSPYRVWSEAFF.